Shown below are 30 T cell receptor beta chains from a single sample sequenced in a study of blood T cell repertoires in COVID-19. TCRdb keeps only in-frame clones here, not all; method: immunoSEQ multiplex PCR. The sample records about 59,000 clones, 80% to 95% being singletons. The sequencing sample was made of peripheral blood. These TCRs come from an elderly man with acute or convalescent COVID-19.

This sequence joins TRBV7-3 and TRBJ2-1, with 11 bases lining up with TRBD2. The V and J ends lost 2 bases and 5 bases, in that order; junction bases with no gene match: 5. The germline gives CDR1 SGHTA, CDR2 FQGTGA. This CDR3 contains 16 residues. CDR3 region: CASSLGLAGGHNEQFF. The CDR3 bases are TGTGCCAGCAGCTTAGGGCTAGCGGGGGGACACAATGAGCAGTTCTTC.

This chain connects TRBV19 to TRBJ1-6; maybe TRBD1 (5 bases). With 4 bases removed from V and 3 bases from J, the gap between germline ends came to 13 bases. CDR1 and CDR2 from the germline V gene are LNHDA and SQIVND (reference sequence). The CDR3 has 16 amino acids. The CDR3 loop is CASSTLRQSYNSPLHF. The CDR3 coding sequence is TGTGCCAGTAGTACTCTCCGACAGAGCTATAATTCACCCCTCCACTTT.

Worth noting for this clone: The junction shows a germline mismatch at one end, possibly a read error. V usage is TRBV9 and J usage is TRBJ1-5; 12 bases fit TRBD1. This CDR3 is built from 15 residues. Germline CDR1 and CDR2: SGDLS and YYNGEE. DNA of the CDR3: TGTGCCAGCAGCGAAGGGACAGGGGGCAACCAGCCCCAGCATTTT. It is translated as CASSEGTGGNQPQHF.

The CDR3, as DNA: TGTGCCAGCAGCACCCTCGGGGAGCAGTACTTC. Translation gives CASSTLGEQYF. The rearrangement links TRBV7-2 to TRBJ2-7, with D uncertain. The germline V gene encodes CDR1 SGHTA and CDR2 FQGNSA. The CDR3 totals 11 residues. The V gene lost 5 bases and the J gene lost 7 bases, with 9 bases spanning the gap.

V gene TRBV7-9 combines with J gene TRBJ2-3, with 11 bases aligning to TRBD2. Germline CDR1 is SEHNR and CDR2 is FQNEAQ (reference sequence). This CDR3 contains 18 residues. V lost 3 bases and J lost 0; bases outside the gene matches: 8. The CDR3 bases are TGTGCCAGCAGCTTTTCTAGCGGGGGGACTAGTAGCACAGATACGCAGTATTTT. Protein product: CASSFSSGGTSSTDTQYF.

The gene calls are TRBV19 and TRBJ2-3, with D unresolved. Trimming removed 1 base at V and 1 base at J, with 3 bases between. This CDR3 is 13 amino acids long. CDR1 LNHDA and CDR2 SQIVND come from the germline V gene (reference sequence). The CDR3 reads CASSIVGTDTQYF. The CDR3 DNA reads TGTGCCAGTAGTATAGTAGGCACAGATACGCAGTATTTT.

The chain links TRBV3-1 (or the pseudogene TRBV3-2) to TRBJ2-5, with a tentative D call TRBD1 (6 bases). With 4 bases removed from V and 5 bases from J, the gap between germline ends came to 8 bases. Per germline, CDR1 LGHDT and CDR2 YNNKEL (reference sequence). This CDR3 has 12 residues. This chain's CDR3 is CASSPRGETQYF. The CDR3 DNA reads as TGTGCCAGCAGCCCGAGGGGGGAGACCCAGTACTTC.

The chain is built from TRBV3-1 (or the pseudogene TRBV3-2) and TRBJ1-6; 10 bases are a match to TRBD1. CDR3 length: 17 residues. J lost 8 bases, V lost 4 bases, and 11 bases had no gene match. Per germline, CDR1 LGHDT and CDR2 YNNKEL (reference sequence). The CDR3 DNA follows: TGTGCCAGCAGCCTTGGGGGACAGGGGTTTTTCGATTCACCCCTCCACTTT. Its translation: CASSLGGQGFFDSPLHF.

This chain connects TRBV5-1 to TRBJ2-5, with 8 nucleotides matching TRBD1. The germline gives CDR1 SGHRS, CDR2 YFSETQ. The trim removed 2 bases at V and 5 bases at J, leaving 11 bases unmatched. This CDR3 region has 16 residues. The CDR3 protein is CASSLSSGGPVETQYF. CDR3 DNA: TGCGCCAGCAGCTTATCCTCAGGGGGCCCCGTCGAGACCCAGTACTTC. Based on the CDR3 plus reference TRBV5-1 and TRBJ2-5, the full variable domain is KAGVTQTPRYLIKTRGQQVTLSCSPISGHRSVSWYQQTPGQGLQFLFEYFSETQRNKGNFPGRFSGRQFSNSRSEMNVSTLELGDSALYLCASSLSSGGPVETQYFGPGTRLLVL.

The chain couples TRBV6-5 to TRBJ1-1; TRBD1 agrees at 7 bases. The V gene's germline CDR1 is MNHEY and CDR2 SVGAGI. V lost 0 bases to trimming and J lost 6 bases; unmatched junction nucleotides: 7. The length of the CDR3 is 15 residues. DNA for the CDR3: TGTGCCAGCAGTTACTCGAACAGGGGCTTTTCTGAAGCTTTCTTT. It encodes CASSYSNRGFSEAFF.

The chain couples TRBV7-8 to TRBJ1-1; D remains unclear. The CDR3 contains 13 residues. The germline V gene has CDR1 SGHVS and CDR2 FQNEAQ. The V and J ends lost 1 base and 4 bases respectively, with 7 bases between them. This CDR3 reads CASSLGAGTEAFF. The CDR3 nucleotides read TGTGCCAGCAGCTTAGGGGCGGGCACTGAAGCTTTCTTT.

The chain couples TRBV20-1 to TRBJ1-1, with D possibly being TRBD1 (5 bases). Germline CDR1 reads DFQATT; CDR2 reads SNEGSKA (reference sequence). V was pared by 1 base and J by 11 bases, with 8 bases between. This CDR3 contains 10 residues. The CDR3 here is CSARVGPAFF. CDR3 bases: TGCAGTGCTAGAGTGGGGCCCGCTTTCTTT.

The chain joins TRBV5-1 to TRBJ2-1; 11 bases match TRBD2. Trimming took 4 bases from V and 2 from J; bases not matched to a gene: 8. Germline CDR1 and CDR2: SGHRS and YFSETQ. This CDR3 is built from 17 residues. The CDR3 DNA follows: TGCGCCAGCAGCCCGCCGGTAGCGGGGGGGCCCTACAATGAGCAGTTCTTC. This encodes CASSPPVAGGPYNEQFF.

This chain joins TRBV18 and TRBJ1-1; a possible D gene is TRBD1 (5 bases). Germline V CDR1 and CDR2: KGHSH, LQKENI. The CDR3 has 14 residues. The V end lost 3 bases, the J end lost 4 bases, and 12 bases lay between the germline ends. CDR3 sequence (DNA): TGTGCCAGCTCACCGGGAGGGGTCCCCACTGAAGCTTTCTTT. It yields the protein CASSPGGVPTEAFF.

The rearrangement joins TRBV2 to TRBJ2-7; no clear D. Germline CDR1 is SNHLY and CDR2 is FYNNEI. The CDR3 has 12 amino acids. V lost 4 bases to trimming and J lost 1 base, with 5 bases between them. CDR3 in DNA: TGTGCCAGCAGTGCACAGTCCTACGAGCAGTACTTC. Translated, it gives CASSAQSYEQYF. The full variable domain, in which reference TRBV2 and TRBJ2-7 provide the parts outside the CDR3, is EPEVTQTPSHQVTQMGQEVILRCVPISNHLYFYWYRQILGQKVEFLVSFYNNEISEKSEIFDDQFSVERPDGSNFTLKIRSTKLEDSAMYFCASSAQSYEQYFGPGTRLTVT.

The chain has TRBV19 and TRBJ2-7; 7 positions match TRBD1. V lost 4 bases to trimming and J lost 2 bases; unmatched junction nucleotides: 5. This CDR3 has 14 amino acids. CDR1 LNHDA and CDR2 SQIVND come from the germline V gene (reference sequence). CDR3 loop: CASSRTGYTYEQYF. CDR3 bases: TGTGCCAGTAGTAGGACAGGATATACCTACGAGCAGTACTTC.

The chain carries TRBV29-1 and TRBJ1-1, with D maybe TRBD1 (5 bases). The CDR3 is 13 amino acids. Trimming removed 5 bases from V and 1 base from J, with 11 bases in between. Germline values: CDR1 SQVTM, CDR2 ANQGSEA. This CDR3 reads CSVTSGGNTEAFF. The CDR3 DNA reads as TGCAGCGTTACTAGCGGGGGGAACACTGAAGCTTTCTTT.

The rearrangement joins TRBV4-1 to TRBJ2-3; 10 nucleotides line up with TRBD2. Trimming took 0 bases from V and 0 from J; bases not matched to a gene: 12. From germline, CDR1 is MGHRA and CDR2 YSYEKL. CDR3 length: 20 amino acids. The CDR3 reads CASSQDLRLAGVSSTDTQYF. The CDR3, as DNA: TGCGCCAGCAGCCAAGATCTAAGGCTAGCGGGGGTTTCTAGCACAGATACGCAGTATTTT.

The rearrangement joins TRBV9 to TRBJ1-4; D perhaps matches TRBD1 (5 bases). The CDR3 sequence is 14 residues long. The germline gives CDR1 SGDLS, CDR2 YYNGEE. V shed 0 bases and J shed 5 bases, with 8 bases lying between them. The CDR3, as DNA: TGTGCCAGCAGCGTAGAGGACACCAATGAAAAACTGTTTTTT. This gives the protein CASSVEDTNEKLFF.

The CDR3 nucleotides read TGTGCCAGTAGGCCCGGGACAGGGGGTCACTATGGCTACACCTTC. Protein: CASRPGTGGHYGYTF. This chain connects TRBV19 to TRBJ1-2; TRBD1 agrees at 11 bases. This CDR3 comprises 15 residues. The germline gives CDR1 LNHDA, CDR2 SQIVND (reference sequence). J lost 3 bases, V lost 6 bases, and 6 bases had no gene match. Together with reference TRBV19 and TRBJ1-2, the CDR3 gives the full variable domain: DGGITQSPKYLFRKEGQNVTLSCEQNLNHDAMYWYRQDPGQGLRLIYYSQIVNDFQKGDIAEGYSVSREKKESFPLTVTSAQKNPTAFYLCASRPGTGGHYGYTFGSGTRLTVV.

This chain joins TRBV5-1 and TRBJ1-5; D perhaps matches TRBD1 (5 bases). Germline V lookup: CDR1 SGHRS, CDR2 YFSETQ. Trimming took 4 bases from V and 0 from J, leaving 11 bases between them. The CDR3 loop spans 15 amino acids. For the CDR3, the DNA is TGCGCCAGCAGCCAAGGACATAATAGCAATCAGCCCCAGCATTTT. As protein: CASSQGHNSNQPQHF.

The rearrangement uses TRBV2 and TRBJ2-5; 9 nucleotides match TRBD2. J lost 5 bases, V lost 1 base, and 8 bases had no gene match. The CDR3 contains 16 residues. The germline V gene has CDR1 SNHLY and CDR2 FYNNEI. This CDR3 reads CASSEGGSGGWETQYF. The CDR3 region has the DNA TGTGCCAGCAGTGAAGGGGGTAGCGGGGGCTGGGAGACCCAGTACTTC.

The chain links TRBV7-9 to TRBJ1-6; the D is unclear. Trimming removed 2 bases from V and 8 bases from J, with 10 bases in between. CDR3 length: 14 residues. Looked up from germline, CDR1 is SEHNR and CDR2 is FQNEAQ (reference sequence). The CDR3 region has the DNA TGTGCCAGCAGCTTATCAGGTTCGGATTCACCCCTCCACTTT. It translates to CASSLSGSDSPLHF.

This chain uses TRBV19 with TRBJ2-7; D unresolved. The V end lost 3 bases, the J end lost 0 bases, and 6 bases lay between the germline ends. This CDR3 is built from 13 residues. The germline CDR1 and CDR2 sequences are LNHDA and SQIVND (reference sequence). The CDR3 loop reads CASSITSSYEQYF. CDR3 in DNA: TGTGCCAGTAGTATTACGAGCTCCTACGAGCAGTACTTC.

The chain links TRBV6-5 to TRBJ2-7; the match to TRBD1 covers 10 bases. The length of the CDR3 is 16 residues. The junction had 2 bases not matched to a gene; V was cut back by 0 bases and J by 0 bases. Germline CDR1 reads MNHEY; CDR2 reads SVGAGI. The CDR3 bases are TGTGCCAGCAGTTACTCTTGGGACAGGGGCTCCTACGAGCAGTACTTC. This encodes CASSYSWDRGSYEQYF.

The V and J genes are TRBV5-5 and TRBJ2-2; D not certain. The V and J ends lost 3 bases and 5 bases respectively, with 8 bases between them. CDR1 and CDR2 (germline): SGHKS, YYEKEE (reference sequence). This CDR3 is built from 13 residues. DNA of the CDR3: TGTGCCAGCAGCTCGACGCGGACCGGGGAGCTGTTTTTT. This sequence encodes CASSSTRTGELFF.

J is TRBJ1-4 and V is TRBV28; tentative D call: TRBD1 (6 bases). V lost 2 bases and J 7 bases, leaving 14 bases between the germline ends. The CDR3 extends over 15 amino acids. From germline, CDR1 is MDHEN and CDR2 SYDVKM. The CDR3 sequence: CASSLMGQGSEKLFF. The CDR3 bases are TGTGCCAGCAGTTTAATGGGTCAGGGGAGTGAAAAACTGTTTTTT.

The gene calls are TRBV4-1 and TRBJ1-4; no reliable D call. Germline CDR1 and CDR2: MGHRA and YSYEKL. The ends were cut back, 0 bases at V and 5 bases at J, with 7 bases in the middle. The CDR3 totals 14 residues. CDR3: CASSQEAGNEKLFF. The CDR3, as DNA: TGCGCCAGCAGCCAAGAGGCAGGAAATGAAAAACTGTTTTTT.

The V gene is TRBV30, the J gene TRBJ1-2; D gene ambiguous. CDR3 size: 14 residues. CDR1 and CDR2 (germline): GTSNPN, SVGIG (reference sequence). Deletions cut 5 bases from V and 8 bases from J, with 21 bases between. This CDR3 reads CAWEKAPGRGGYTF. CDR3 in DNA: TGTGCCTGGGAGAAGGCACCCGGTAGAGGCGGCTACACCTTC.

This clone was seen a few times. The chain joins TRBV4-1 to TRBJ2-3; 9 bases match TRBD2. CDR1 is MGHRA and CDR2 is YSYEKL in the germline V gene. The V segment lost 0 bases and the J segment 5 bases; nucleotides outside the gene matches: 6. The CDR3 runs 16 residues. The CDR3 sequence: CASSQDMRGGRDTQYF. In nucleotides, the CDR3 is TGCGCCAGCAGCCAAGACATGCGGGGGGGCCGAGATACGCAGTATTTT.